The text below deals with one TCR beta chain. This sample is part of a study of T-cell memory formation after mild COVID-19. The wider study: Among the donors, TCR clusters were largely specific to each donor.

TCRdb fed the 5' RACE reads into MiXCR, producing one record per CDR3 protein. The sample lists 310,000 or so distinct CDR3 sequences, about 16% occurring once. The CDR3 is 11 residues long. The germline V and J ends were trimmed by 9 bases and 5 bases, with 7 bases remaining between them. The chain employs TRBV12-3 or TRBV12-4 and TRBJ2-2; D is unresolved. What was sequenced was PBMCs or a T cell subset sorted from them (not recorded which). The TCR sequence derives from a man aged 18 to 29 who had mild COVID-19 (a few samples of this study predate the infection). Cell type and time point are not known. The CDR3 DNA reads as TGTGCCAGTTTTGGAACCGGGGAGCTGTTTTTT. It encodes CASFGTGELFF.